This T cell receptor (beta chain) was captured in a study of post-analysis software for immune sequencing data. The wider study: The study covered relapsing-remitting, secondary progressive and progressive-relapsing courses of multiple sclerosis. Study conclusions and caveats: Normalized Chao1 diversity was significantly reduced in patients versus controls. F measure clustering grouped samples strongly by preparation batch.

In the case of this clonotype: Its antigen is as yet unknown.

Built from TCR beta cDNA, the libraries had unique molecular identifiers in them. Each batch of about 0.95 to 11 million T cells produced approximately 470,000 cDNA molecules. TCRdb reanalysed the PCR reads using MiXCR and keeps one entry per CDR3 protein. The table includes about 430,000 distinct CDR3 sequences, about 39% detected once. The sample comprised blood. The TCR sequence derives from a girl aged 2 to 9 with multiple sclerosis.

The CDR3 DNA reads TGTGCCATCAGTGCGAGGGGGACTAGCCTAACCTACGAGCAGTACTTC. It codes for CAISARGTSLTYEQYF. V is TRBV10-3 and J is TRBJ2-5; 9 bases align to TRBD2. The DNA end favors TRBJ2-7, so the J call may be wrong. From germline, CDR1 is ENHRY and CDR2 SYGVKD. The CDR3 has 16 amino acids.